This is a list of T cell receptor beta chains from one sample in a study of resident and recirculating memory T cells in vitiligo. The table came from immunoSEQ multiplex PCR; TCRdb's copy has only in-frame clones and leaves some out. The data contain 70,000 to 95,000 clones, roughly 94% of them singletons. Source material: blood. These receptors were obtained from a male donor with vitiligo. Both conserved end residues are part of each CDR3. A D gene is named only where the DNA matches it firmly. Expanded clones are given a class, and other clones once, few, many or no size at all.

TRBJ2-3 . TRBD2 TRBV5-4 TGTGCCAGCAGCCCACCTAGCGGAGATACGCAGTATTTT CASSPPSGDTQYF
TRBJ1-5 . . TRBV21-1 TGTGCCAGCGCACCTCACCGGGACAGGCTCAATCAGCCCCAGCATTTT CASAPHRDRLNQPQHF
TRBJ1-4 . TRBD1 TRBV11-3 TGTGCCAGCAGCCCGCGGTCGGGACAGGATGAAAAACTGTTTTTT CASSPRSGQDEKLFF
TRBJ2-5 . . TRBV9 TGTGCCAGCAGCGCGGGTCTCACCTCCCGTGTGGAGACCCAGTACTTC CASSAGLTSRVETQYF
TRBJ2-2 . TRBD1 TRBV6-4 TGTGCCAGCAGCCTTTGGACAGGAACCGGGGAGCTGTTTTTT CASSLWTGTGELFF
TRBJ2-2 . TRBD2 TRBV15 TGTGCCACCAGCAGAGGGGGACTAGCGGGATGGGCCGGGGAGCTGTTTTTT CATSRGGLAGWAGELFF
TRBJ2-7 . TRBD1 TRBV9 TGTGCCAGCAGCGTAGGGACAGGGGACTACGAGCAGTACTTC CASSVGTGDYEQYF
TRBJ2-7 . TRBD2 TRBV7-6 TGTGCCAGCAGCTTAGCGCTGCCTAGCGGGAACTACGAGCAGTACTTC CASSLALPSGNYEQYF
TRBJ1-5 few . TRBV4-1 TGCGCCAGCAGAGACGTTGCAGGGAATCAGCCCCAGCATTTT CASRDVAGNQPQHF
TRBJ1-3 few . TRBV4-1 TGCGCCAGCAGCCCCTGGGGGGGTACTGGAAACACCATATATTTT CASSPWGGTGNTIYF
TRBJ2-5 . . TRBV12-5 TGTGCTAGTGGTCCCCCCACCACCAGGTACCGAGAGACCCAGTACTTC CASGPPTTRYRETQYF
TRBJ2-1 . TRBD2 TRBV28 TGTGCCAGCAGTTCACCACTAGCGGGAGGGGTGGTTTTCTCCTACAATGAGCAGTTCTTC CASSSPLAGGVVFSYNEQFF
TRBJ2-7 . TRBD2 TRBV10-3 TGTGCCTCCCAGGTGGCGGGAGCATACGAGCAGTACTTC CASQVAGAYEQYF
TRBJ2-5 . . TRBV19 TGTGCCAGTACAATTGAAGGGGGAGAGACCCAGTACTTC CASTIEGGETQYF
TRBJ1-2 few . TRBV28 TGTGCCAGCACAGTTTCGGAGGATTTCACCTTC CASTVSEDFTF
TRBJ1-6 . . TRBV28 TGTGCCAGCAGTTTATGGGAGGGTCAAAAATCACCCCTCCACTTT CASSLWEGQKSPLHF
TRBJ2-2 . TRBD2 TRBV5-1 TGCGCCAGCAGCCCGGGACTAGCGGGAGCGGCCGGGGAGCTGTTTTTT CASSPGLAGAAGELFF
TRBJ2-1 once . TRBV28 TGTGCCAGCAGCCCCATAGGGACAAAAAACAATGAGCAGTTCTTC CASSPIGTKNNEQFF
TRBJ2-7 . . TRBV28 TGTGCCAGCACGGGGACATCAACCTACGAGCAGTACTTC CASTGTSTYEQYF
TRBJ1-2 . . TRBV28 TGTGCCAGCAGAGGGGGGGCGTATGGCTACACCTTC CASRGGAYGYTF
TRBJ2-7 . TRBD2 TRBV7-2 TGTGCCAGCAGCTTTGTCGGGACTAGCGGGAGGATGGTTTACGAGCAGTACTTC CASSFVGTSGRMVYEQYF
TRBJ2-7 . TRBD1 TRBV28 TGTGCCAGCAGTTCCGGGACAGGGTACGAGCAGTACTTC CASSSGTGYEQYF
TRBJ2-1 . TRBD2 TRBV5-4 TGTGCCAGCAGCTTGGGCGCGGGAGGCTACAATGAGCAGTTCTTC CASSLGAGGYNEQFF
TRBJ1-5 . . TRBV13 TGTGCCAGCAGCTTAGGACAGAGCAATCAGCCCCAGCATTTT CASSLGQSNQPQHF
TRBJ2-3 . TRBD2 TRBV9 TGTGCCAGCAGCCCCCTGGGACTAGTTCCCACAGATACGCAGTATTTT CASSPLGLVPTDTQYF
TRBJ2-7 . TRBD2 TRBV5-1 TGCGCCAGCAGCCCAAGGGGGACTAGCGGGTCTTCTAGCTCCTACGAGCAGTACTTC CASSPRGTSGSSSSYEQYF
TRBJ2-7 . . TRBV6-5 TGTGCCAGCACCTCTCGGGGGACGGCCGGCGAGCAGTACTTC CASTSRGTAGEQYF
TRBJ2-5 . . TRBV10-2 TGCGCCAGCATGGAGGGGGCCAGGGGACAAGAGACCCAGTACTTC CASMEGARGQETQYF
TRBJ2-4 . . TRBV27 TGTGCCAGCAGTCTACCCCAAGCCAAAAACATTCAGTACTTC CASSLPQAKNIQYF
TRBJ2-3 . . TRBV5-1 TGCGCCAGCAGCTTGGGACTAATAAGTGCAGATACGCAGTATTTT CASSLGLISADTQYF
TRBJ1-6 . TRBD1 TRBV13 TGTGCCAGCAGCTCCCGGACAGGCAGCTATAATTCACCCCTCCACTTT CASSSRTGSYNSPLHF
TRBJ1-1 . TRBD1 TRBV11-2 TGTGCCAGCACCCAGGGGGTGAACACTGAAGCTTTCTTT CASTQGVNTEAFF
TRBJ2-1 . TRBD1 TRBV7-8 TGTGCCAGCAGCTTAAGGGGCGGGACAGGGAATTACAATGAGCAGTTCTTC CASSLRGGTGNYNEQFF
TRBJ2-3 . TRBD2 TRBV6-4 TGTGCCAGCAGTGAGGGGGAGGGCGGGACAGATACGCAGTATTTT CASSEGEGGTDTQYF
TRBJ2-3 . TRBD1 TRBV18 TGTGCCAGCTCCCGGACAGGGGGATCAGATACGCAGTATTTT CASSRTGGSDTQYF
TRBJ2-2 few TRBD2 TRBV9 TGTGCCAGCAGCGTCAGCGGGAGGTCGAGCACCGGGGAGCTGTTTTTT CASSVSGRSSTGELFF
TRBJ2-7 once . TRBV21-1 TGTGCCAGCAGCAAAGCAAGACTCCTAATACTCTACGAGCAGTACTTC CASSKARLLILYEQYF
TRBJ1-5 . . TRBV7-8 TGTGCCAGCAGCTTCGGACGGGGGCAGCCCCAGCATTTT CASSFGRGQPQHF
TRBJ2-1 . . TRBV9 TGTGCCAGCAGCCCGCAAGTTACGGTCTCCTACAATGAGCAGTTCTTC CASSPQVTVSYNEQFF
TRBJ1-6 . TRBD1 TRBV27 TGTGCCAGCAGTCCGACAGGGACCAATTCACCCCTCCACTTT CASSPTGTNSPLHF
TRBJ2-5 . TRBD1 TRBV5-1 TGCGCCAGCAGCTGGACAGGCCGGCCGGAGACCCAGTACTTC CASSWTGRPETQYF
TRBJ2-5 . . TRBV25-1 TGTGCCAGCAGTCAGGGGAGGGTGGTGGAGACCCAGTACTTC CASSQGRVVETQYF
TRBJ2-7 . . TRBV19 TGTGCCAGCTCGGATACGACATACCAATCCTACGAGCAGTACTTC CASSDTTYQSYEQYF
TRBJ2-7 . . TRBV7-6 TGTGCCAGCAGCTTAGTGGAGGGGGGGGAAGGCTACTACGAGCAGTACTTC CASSLVEGGEGYYEQYF
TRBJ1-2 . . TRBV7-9 TGTGCCAGCAGATCGACAGAACGACCTTATGGCTACACCTTC CASRSTERPYGYTF
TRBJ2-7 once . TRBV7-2 TGTGCCAGCAGCTTCCCCCTCTACGAGCAGTACTTC CASSFPLYEQYF
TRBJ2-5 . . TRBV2 TGTGCCAGCAGTGGTTCGGGTGGGGAGACCCAGTACTTC CASSGSGGETQYF
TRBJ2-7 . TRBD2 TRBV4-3 TGCGCCAGCAGCCAAGAGGCCGGGAGGGGGGCAGGGTACGAGCAGTACTTC CASSQEAGRGAGYEQYF
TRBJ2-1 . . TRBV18 TGTGCCAGCTCACCTCCAAGCGTGCACAATGAGCAGTTCTTC CASSPPSVHNEQFF
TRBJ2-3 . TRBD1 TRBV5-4 TGTGCCAGCAGCTTAGCCCCCGGACAGGGGGCAGATACGCAGTATTTT CASSLAPGQGADTQYF
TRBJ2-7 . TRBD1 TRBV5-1 TGCGCCAGCAGCTGGGGACAGGGCCCCTTCTACGAGCAGTACTTC CASSWGQGPFYEQYF
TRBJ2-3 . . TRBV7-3 TGTGCCAGCAGCTTAATGGGGCACGCCACAGATACGCAGTATTTT CASSLMGHATDTQYF
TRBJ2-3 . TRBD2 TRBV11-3 TGTGCCAGCAGCTTAGGGACTAGCCCCGCAGATACGCAGTATTTT CASSLGTSPADTQYF
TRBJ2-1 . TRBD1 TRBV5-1 TGCGCCAGCAGCTTGACAGGGGGCCCCCCCAATGAGCAGTTCTTC CASSLTGGPPNEQFF
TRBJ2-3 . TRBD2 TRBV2 TGTGCCAGCAGTGAACTAGCGGGAGTTGATACGCAGTATTTT CASSELAGVDTQYF
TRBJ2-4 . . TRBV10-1 TGCGCCATCCCCCCCGTAGAGATGTGGTTAAAAAACATTCAGTACTTC CAIPPVEMWLKNIQYF
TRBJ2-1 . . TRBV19 TGTGCCAGTAGTCGAACAGGGGGAGGGAATGAGCAGTTCTTC CASSRTGGGNEQFF
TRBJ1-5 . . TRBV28 TGTGCCAGCGGTTATCGTAGCAATCAGCCCCAGCATTTT CASGYRSNQPQHF